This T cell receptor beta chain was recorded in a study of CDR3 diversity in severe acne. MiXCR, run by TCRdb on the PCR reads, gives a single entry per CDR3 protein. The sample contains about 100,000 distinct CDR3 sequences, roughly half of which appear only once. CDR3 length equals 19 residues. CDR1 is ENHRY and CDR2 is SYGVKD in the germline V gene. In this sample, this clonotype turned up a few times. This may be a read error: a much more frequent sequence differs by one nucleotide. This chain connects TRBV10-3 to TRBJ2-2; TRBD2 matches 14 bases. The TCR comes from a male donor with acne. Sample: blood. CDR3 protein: CAISGGTSGRLSNPGELFF. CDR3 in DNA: TGTGCCATCAGTGGGGGGACTAGCGGGAGACTTTCGAACCCCGGGGAGCTGTTTTTT.